This T cell receptor (beta chain) was identified in a study of CD8 T cells in Susac syndrome. Notes on this clonotype: Antigen unknown.

Blood CD8+ and CD4+ T cells underwent high-throughput TCR beta sequencing. Negative isolation was used for CD8+ and CD4+ T cells, and FACS enrichment was applied to TEMRA cells. Study-level results: The TCR sequencing and HLA analysis in the study involved a relatively small number of individuals, as the study acknowledged.

Random hexamers primed reverse transcription of about 0.45 to 1 ug RNA. TCR beta CDR3 was amplified by immunoSEQ covering 54 Vbeta and 13 Jbeta. TCRdb independently ran MiXCR on the immunoSEQ multiplex PCR reads; one entry per CDR3 protein. The data show about 300,000 distinct CDR3 sequences, 70% to 90% seen once. Germline V lookup: CDR1 PRHDT, CDR2 FYEKMQ (reference sequence). V lost 5 bases to trimming and J lost 0 bases; unmatched junction nucleotides: 7. This CDR3 contains 17 residues. The rearrangement uses TRBV13 and TRBJ2-3; 11 bases map to TRBD1. The receptor's source is a human donor with multiple sclerosis. Sequencing was carried out using CD8+ T cells from PBMCs. The CDR3 region has the DNA TGTGCCAGCAGCAGCCGGGACAGGGGGATGAGCACAGATACGCAGTATTTT. The encoded protein is CASSSRDRGMSTDTQYF. The variable domain in full, with the rest retrieved from reference TRBV13 and TRBJ2-3, is AAGVIQSPRHLIKEKRETATLKCYPIPRHDTVYWYQQGPGQDPQFLISFYEKMQSDKGSIPDRFSAQQFSDYHSELNMSSLELGDSALYFCASSSRDRGMSTDTQYFGPGTRLTVL.